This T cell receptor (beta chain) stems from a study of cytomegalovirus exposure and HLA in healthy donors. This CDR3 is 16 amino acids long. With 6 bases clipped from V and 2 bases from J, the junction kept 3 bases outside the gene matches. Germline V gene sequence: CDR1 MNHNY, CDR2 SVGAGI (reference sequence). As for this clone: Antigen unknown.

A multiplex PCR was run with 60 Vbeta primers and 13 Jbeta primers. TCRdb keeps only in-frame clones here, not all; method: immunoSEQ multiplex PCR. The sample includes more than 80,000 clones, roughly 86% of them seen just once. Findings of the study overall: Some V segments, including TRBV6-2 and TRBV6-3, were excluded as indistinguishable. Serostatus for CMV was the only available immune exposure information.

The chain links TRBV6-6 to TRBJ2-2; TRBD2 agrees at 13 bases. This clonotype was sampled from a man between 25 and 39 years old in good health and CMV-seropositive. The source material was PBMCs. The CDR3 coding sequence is TGTGCCAGCAGACTGGGACTAGCGGGAAACACCGGGGAGCTGTTTTTT. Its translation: CASRLGLAGNTGELFF.